This T cell receptor beta chain is from a study of T cells in Graves' hyperthyroidism and ophthalmopathy. Study-level results: The model's output predicted ophthalmopathy at a median of roughly 6 months prior to onset.

V was cut by 3 bases and J by 3 bases, with 9 bases left in between. The CDR3 spans 13 residues. Looked up from germline, CDR1 is KGHSH and CDR2 is LQKENI. Newly diagnosed hyperthyroidism, duration under 2 months, in patients aged 18 to 65. Diagnoses used clinical symptoms, serum thyroxine and TRAb, thyroid ultrasound and orbital computed tomography. Extraction of PBMCs used roughly 10 ml of fresh peripheral blood. Amplification of TCR beta CDR3 regions used RNA as the template. TCR CDR3 regions were first amplified by RT-PCR with HTBI primers. Using its own MiXCR run on the multiplex PCR reads, TCRdb lists one record per CDR3 protein. Altogether hundreds of thousands of distinct CDR3 sequences are present, less than 15% being singletons, with the ten largest covering 9.2%. The sample holds many counts of this clonotype. The antigen is undetermined.

This receptor was identified in a woman aged 18-35 years with Graves' hyperthyroidism. Sequenced input: blood. The rearrangement links TRBV18 to TRBJ2-7, with D tentatively TRBD1 (6 bases). CDR3: CASSPTDSYEQYF. The CDR3 coding sequence is TGTGCCAGCTCACCGACGGACAGCTACGAGCAGTACTTC.